This entry lists 25 T cell receptor beta chains sequenced from one sample in a study. TCRdb re-called the 5' RACE reads with MiXCR, one entry per CDR3 protein. The repertoire holds 6,000 to 7,500 distinct CDR3 sequences, around 72% seen once, with under 6% in the top ten. Treg sorting used a CD4+CD25+CD127-/low gate. Sequencing input: tumor-infiltrating Tregs sorted from the breast tumor. The receptors stem from a female donor with breast cancer.

This clonotype was seen a few times. The chain employs TRBV20-1 and TRBJ1-5, with unresolved D. Germline CDR1 and CDR2: DFQATT and SNEGSKA (reference sequence). Between the trimmed V and J ends, which lost 4 bases and 7 bases, there was a span of 11 bases. The CDR3 sequence is 12 residues long. The CDR3 region has the DNA TGCAGTGCTATAGCGGGGTCCCAGCCCCAGCATTTT. Translation gives CSAIAGSQPQHF.

This clonotype was counted a few times. The chain combines TRBV20-1 with TRBJ1-1; possibly TRBD1 for D (6 bases). The germline CDR1 and CDR2 sequences are DFQATT and SNEGSKA (reference sequence). V was clipped by 6 bases and J by 2 bases, with 28 bases between them. CDR3 length: 18 residues. The CDR3 loop is CSARPISGGGQVNTEAFF. CDR3 nucleotide sequence: TGCAGTGCCAGACCGATCTCTGGCGGGGGGCAGGTTAACACTGAAGCTTTCTTT.

V and J are TRBV2 and TRBJ2-5; no firm D call. Germline V gene sequence: CDR1 SNHLY, CDR2 FYNNEI. Trimming shortened V by 3 bases and J by 4 bases, and 3 bases separated the two germline ends. The length of the CDR3 is 11 residues. The CDR3 protein is CASSELETQYF. The CDR3 DNA is TGTGCCAGCAGTGAGTTAGAGACCCAGTACTTC.

The CDR3: CATRRDTLGNTIYF. Written as DNA, the CDR3 is TGTGCCACCAGGAGGGACACGTTGGGAAACACCATATATTTT. This chain connects TRBV15 to TRBJ1-3; TRBD1 is a possible D gene (6 bases). Germline CDR1 is LNHNV and CDR2 is YYDKDF (reference sequence). This CDR3 contains 14 residues. V was shortened by 6 bases and J by 4 bases, with 13 bases between the two germline ends.

The V gene is TRBV20-1, the J gene TRBJ2-5; 10 nucleotides agree with TRBD2. Germline lookup yields CDR1 DFQATT and CDR2 SNEGSKA (reference sequence). The V gene end was trimmed by 0 bases and the J gene end by 4 bases; junction bases not matched to a gene: 5. The CDR3 runs 15 residues. The CDR3 nucleotides read TGCAGTGCTAGAGACCTAGCGGGGGCAGGAGAGACCCAGTACTTC. Its translation is CSARDLAGAGETQYF.

Turning to this clonotype: An end of the junction differs from the germline gene, which may be a read error. The gene calls are TRBV9 and TRBJ2-5; a possible D gene is TRBD2 (6 bases). Germline CDR1 is SGDLS and CDR2 is YYNGEE. The CDR3 runs to 14 residues. The CDR3 coding sequence is TGTGCCGGCAGCGTGGACGGGAGATCTGAGACCCAGTACTTC. Translating gives CAGSVDGRSETQYF.

About this clonotype itself: Possible read error: a much larger clone is one base away. This chain links TRBV7-9 with TRBJ2-5; D call uncertain. Germline lookup yields CDR1 SEHNR and CDR2 FQNEAQ (reference sequence). V dropped 6 bases and J dropped 5 bases, with 16 bases sitting between them. CDR3 length equals 14 residues. The CDR3 loop is CASRVDMNRETQYF. The CDR3 nucleotides are TGTGCCAGCAGGGTCGACATGAACCGGGAGACCCAGTACTTC. Full variable domain (remainder filled in from reference TRBV7-9 and TRBJ2-5): DTGVSQNPRHKITKRGQNVTFRCDPISEHNRLYWYRQTLGQGPEFLTYFQNEAQLEKSRLLSDRFSAERPKGSFSTLEIQRTEQGDSAMYLCASRVDMNRETQYFGPGTRLLVL.

The chain couples TRBV20-1 to TRBJ2-7, with 11 bases matching TRBD1. Germline values: CDR1 DFQATT, CDR2 SNEGSKA (reference sequence). V lost 5 bases, J lost 6 bases, and 0 bases stayed unmatched. CDR3 length: 11 amino acids. For the CDR3, the DNA is TGCAGTGCTGGGACAGGGGGCGAGCAGTACTTC. It yields the protein CSAGTGGEQYF.

This rearrangement joins TRBV6-1 to TRBJ1-5, with TRBD1 matching over 8 bases. Germline V gene data show CDR1 as MNHNS and CDR2 as SASEGT. V shed 7 bases and J 10 bases; nucleotides not matched to a gene: 6. CDR3 size: 12 residues. CDR3 in amino acids: CASKPGQDPQHF. The CDR3 DNA reads TGTGCCAGCAAACCGGGACAGGACCCCCAGCATTTT.

The gene calls are TRBV20-1 and TRBJ1-1; D uncertain. V gave up 2 bases and J gave up 5 bases, with 3 bases separating them. Germline CDR1 DFQATT, CDR2 SNEGSKA (reference sequence). The CDR3 covers 10 residues. CDR3 sequence reads: CSARWTEAFF. For the CDR3, the DNA is TGCAGTGCTAGATGGACTGAAGCTTTCTTT.

The chain employs TRBV3-1 and TRBJ1-1; D perhaps matches TRBD1 (6 bases). Germline V gene sequence: CDR1 LGHDT, CDR2 YNNKEL (reference sequence). V lost 1 base, J lost 9 bases, and 15 bases lay in between. The CDR3 has 14 amino acids. In nucleotides, the CDR3 is TGTGCCAGCAGCCAAGTGGGGGCAGACACAAAAGCTTTCTTT. As protein: CASSQVGADTKAFF.

The chain couples TRBV5-1 to TRBJ2-7; D remains unclear. The CDR3 contains 12 residues. The V and J ends lost 4 bases and 4 bases respectively, with 9 bases between them. Germline V CDR1 and CDR2: SGHRS, YFSETQ. The CDR3 sequence: CASSNSVYEQYF. Written as DNA, the CDR3 is TGCGCCAGCAGCAATTCAGTATACGAGCAGTACTTC.

The chain uses TRBV5-1 and TRBJ2-1, with 10 bases identical to TRBD2. Unmatched junction bases numbered 7, after V lost 0 bases and J lost 10 bases. Germline CDR1 reads SGHRS; CDR2 reads YFSETQ. The CDR3 contains 15 residues. DNA of the CDR3: TGCGCCAGCAGCTTGGTTAGCGGGGGGACCCCGGAGCAGTTCTTC. This encodes CASSLVSGGTPEQFF.

This chain uses TRBV7-6 with TRBJ2-3, with D perhaps being TRBD1 or TRBD2 (6 bases each). CDR3 length: 14 residues. V was clipped by 4 bases and J by 6 bases, with 14 bases between them. Germline-derived CDR1 and CDR2 are SGHVS and FNYEAQ. This chain's CDR3 is CASSSGAQGDTQYF. The CDR3 DNA reads TGTGCCAGCAGCTCGGGAGCGCAGGGGGATACGCAGTATTTT.

The rearrangement links TRBV20-1 to TRBJ1-1; TRBD1 aligns across 9 bases. The junction had 13 bases not matched to a gene; V was cut back by 2 bases and J by 0 bases. The CDR3 is 18 amino acids. Germline V gene data show CDR1 as DFQATT and CDR2 as SNEGSKA (reference sequence). CDR3 coding DNA: TGCAGTGCTAGAAGCATAGCCGGGACAGGGAAAATGAACACTGAAGCTTTCTTT. Protein sequence: CSARSIAGTGKMNTEAFF.

The rearrangement joins TRBV7-8 to TRBJ2-1, with D unresolved. Trimming stripped 5 bases from V and 4 bases from J, with 3 bases between. Germline CDR1 is SGHVS and CDR2 is FQNEAQ. The CDR3 loop spans 11 amino acids. In DNA, the CDR3 is TGTGCCAGCAGCGGATACAATGAGCAGTTCTTC. Translation gives CASSGYNEQFF.

The chain uses TRBV20-1 and TRBJ2-1, with TRBD2 matching over 9 bases. The CDR3 contains 15 residues. V lost 5 bases and J lost 6; bases outside the gene matches: 11. Germline lookup yields CDR1 DFQATT and CDR2 SNEGSKA (reference sequence). The CDR3 region is CSAASGTSIVNEQFF. Written as DNA, the CDR3 is TGCAGTGCTGCGAGCGGGACTAGCATAGTCAATGAGCAGTTCTTC.

The V and J genes are TRBV5-1 and TRBJ2-3, with D maybe TRBD1 (6 bases). Germline V gives CDR1 SGHRS, CDR2 YFSETQ. With 4 bases removed from V and 0 bases from J, the gap between germline ends came to 15 bases. The CDR3 loop spans 16 amino acids. CDR3 in DNA: TGCGCCAGCAGCCGAACAGGGACCTCTAGCACAGATACGCAGTATTTT. Protein product: CASSRTGTSSTDTQYF.

The genes are TRBV12-3 or TRBV12-4 and TRBJ1-5; possibly TRBD1 for D (5 bases). This CDR3 has 14 residues. The V end was cut by 6 bases, the J end by 7 bases, with 16 bases between. CDR3 residues: CASRPSGSEQPQHF. CDR3 nucleotide sequence: TGTGCCAGCAGGCCTTCAGGGTCGGAACAGCCCCAGCATTTT.

V is TRBV5-1 and J is TRBJ2-7; 8 nucleotides align to TRBD2. V gave up 4 bases and J gave up 2 bases; unmatched junction bases: 8. The CDR3 contains 15 residues. The germline V gene has CDR1 SGHRS and CDR2 YFSETQ. CDR3 DNA sequence: TGCGCCAGCAGCCCCTACAGCGGGAGAACCTACGAGCAGTACTTC. It codes for CASSPYSGRTYEQYF.

This clonotype has a handful of counts. The chain couples TRBV20-1 to TRBJ1-4; unclear D gene. Germline loops: CDR1 DFQATT, CDR2 SNEGSKA (reference sequence). This CDR3 region has 16 residues. The V end was cut by 4 bases, the J end by 3 bases, with 18 bases between. The DNA for the CDR3 is TGCAGTGCTACCTTTAGGGTGGCGTGGTCTAATGAAAAACTGTTTTTT. It codes for CSATFRVAWSNEKLFF.

This clonotype was observed a few times. The chain joins TRBV20-1 to TRBJ2-5; D is unresolved. The ends were cut back, 6 bases at V and 5 bases at J, with 10 bases in the middle. The CDR3 consists of 11 residues. Germline V gene sequence: CDR1 DFQATT, CDR2 SNEGSKA (reference sequence). CDR3 loop: CSALRAETQYF. DNA for the CDR3: TGCAGTGCGCTAAGAGCGGAGACCCAGTACTTC.

The chain combines TRBV29-1 with TRBJ1-2, with 8 bases identical to TRBD1. This CDR3 has 13 amino acids. J lost 6 bases, V lost 6 bases, and 9 bases had no gene match. Looked up from germline, CDR1 is SQVTM and CDR2 is ANQGSEA. This CDR3 is CSVGSGTGHGYTF. CDR3 sequence (DNA): TGCAGCGTCGGTTCCGGGACAGGTCATGGCTACACCTTC.

The sample holds one count of this clonotype. This chain connects TRBV6-5 to TRBJ1-5; D not certain. Per germline, CDR1 MNHEY and CDR2 SVGAGI. The CDR3 covers 13 residues. V lost 2 bases to trimming and J lost 6 bases, with 8 bases between them. CDR3 sequence reads: CASSYGPSQPQHF. In nucleotides, the CDR3 is TGTGCCAGCAGTTACGGTCCTAGTCAGCCCCAGCATTTT.

The CDR3 sequence: CSATNRGYEQYF. The CDR3 DNA sequence: TGCAGTGCTACTAACAGGGGCTACGAGCAGTACTTC. The chain has TRBV20-1 and TRBJ2-7, with 7 bases lining up with TRBD1. The V and J ends lost 4 bases and 3 bases, in that order; junction bases with no gene match: 3. Looked up from germline, CDR1 is DFQATT and CDR2 is SNEGSKA (reference sequence). This CDR3 comprises 12 residues.